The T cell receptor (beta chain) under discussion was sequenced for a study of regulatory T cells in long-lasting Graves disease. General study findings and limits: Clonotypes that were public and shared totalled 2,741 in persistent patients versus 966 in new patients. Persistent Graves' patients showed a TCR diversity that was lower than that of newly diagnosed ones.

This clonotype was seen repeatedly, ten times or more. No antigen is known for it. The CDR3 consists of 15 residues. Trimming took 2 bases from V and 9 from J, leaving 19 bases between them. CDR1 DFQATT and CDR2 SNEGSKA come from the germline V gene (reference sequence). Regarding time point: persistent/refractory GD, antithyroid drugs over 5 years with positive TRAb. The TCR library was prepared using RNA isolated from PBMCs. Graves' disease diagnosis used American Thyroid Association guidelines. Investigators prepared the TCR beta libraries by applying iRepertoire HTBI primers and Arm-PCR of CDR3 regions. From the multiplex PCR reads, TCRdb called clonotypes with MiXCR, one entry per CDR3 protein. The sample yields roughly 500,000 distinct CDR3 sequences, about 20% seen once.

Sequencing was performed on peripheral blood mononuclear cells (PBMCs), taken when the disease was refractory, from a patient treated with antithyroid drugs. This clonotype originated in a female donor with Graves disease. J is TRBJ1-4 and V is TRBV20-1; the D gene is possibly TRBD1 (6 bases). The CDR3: CSARPPGAGGKKLFF. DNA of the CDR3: TGCAGTGCTAGACCCCCGGGGGCGGGGGGGAAAAAACTGTTTTTT.